Below are 22 T cell receptor beta chains sequenced from a single sample in a study of CD8+ T cells in alopecia areata. As the sequencing template, cDNA was produced by extracting RNA and reverse transcribing it. Profiled with immunoSEQ multiplex PCR; TCRdb holds only in-frame clones, not every one. Seen here are 150,000 or so clones, about 46% observed once, and the top ten hold roughly a sixth. The specimen comprised CD8+ T cells sorted from blood, sampled at week 0. The receptors were gathered from a human donor with alopecia areata.

This clone has just a few counts. The rearrangement uses TRBV5-1 and TRBJ2-2; D may be TRBD1 (5 bases). Trimming cost V 0 bases and J 1 base, with 10 bases left between them. The germline V gene encodes CDR1 SGHRS and CDR2 YFSETQ. The CDR3 is 16 amino acids. CDR3 coding DNA: TGCGCCAGCAGCTTGGCGGGCAGGGTGAACACCGGGGAGCTGTTTTTT. It translates to CASSLAGRVNTGELFF. The full variable domain, its missing parts supplied by reference TRBV5-1 and TRBJ2-2, is KAGVTQTPRYLIKTRGQQVTLSCSPISGHRSVSWYQQTPGQGLQFLFEYFSETQRNKGNFPGRFSGRQFSNSRSEMNVSTLELGDSALYLCASSLAGRVNTGELFFGEGSRLTVL.

The rearrangement joins TRBV30 to TRBJ1-3, with 10 nucleotides matching TRBD1. Trimming removed 4 bases from V and 0 bases from J; junction bases left unmatched: 9. The CDR3 is 17 residues long. Germline loops: CDR1 GTSNPN, CDR2 SVGIG (reference sequence). The CDR3 DNA reads TGTGCCTGGACGGGGACAGGGGTCCCCTACTCTGGAAACACCATATATTTT. Translation: CAWTGTGVPYSGNTIYF.

This clone occurred a few times. The rearrangement uses TRBV19 and TRBJ2-1, with TRBD2 identical over 7 bases. Germline lookup yields CDR1 LNHDA and CDR2 SQIVND (reference sequence). CDR3 length equals 14 residues. With 8 bases clipped from V and 0 bases from J, the junction kept 4 bases outside the gene matches. DNA for the CDR3: TGTGCCAGTGGCGGACTAGGCTCCTACAATGAGCAGTTCTTC. Translated: CASGGLGSYNEQFF.

The gene calls are TRBV19 and TRBJ2-1, with 7 bases that match TRBD1. J gave up 10 bases and V 5 bases, and 5 bases lay outside the gene matches. This CDR3 contains 12 residues. Germline CDR1 reads LNHDA; CDR2 reads SQIVND (reference sequence). CDR3 protein: CASSYQGVEQFF. CDR3 coding DNA: TGTGCCAGTAGTTATCAGGGGGTAGAGCAGTTCTTC.

The table lists this clone with a few counts. The V gene is TRBV7-9, the J gene TRBJ2-5; unclear D gene. Trimming removed 3 bases at V and 3 bases at J, with 11 bases between. CDR1 and CDR2 from the germline V gene are SEHNR and FQNEAQ (reference sequence). This CDR3 has 14 residues. The CDR3 sequence: CASSFRQTEETQYF. CDR3 bases: TGTGCCAGCAGCTTTCGGCAGACTGAAGAGACCCAGTACTTC.

The V call is TRBV25-1, the J call TRBJ1-5; TRBD1 might be the D (5 bases). Germline CDR1 reads MGHDK; CDR2 reads SYGVNS. Trimming removed 9 bases from V and 7 bases from J, with 16 bases in between. There are 13 residues in the CDR3. CDR3 coding DNA: TGTGCCAGTGGAATAGGCGGGGCCCAGCCCCAGCATTTT. Its translation is CASGIGGAQPQHF.

In the case of this clone: This CDR3 is also generated by other DNA sequences in the sample. The chain employs TRBV9 and TRBJ2-3; D gene uncertain. The CDR3 consists of 14 residues. The ends were cut back, 3 bases at V and 3 bases at J, with 11 bases in the middle. The germline V gene has CDR1 SGDLS and CDR2 YYNGEE. The CDR3 region is CASSEGSSTDTQYF. As DNA, the CDR3 is TGTGCCAGCAGCGAGGGCAGTAGTACAGATACGCAGTATTTT.

The sample holds one count of this clone. The V call is TRBV13, the J call TRBJ2-3; weak D call: TRBD2 (6 bases). Germline V gene data show CDR1 as PRHDT and CDR2 as FYEKMQ (reference sequence). V gave up 5 bases and J gave up 2 bases, with 11 bases separating them. The CDR3 length is 14 residues. The DNA of the CDR3 is TGTGCCAGCAGCCCGGGACTTACCACAGATACGCAGTATTTT. Protein sequence: CASSPGLTTDTQYF.

CDR3 coding DNA: TGCAGCGCATACGTGGGGGACAGGGGGCTCTATGGCTACACCTTC. Translation: CSAYVGDRGLYGYTF. This chain connects TRBV29-1 to TRBJ1-2; 12 bases match TRBD1. The CDR3 spans 15 residues. Unmatched junction bases numbered 10, after V lost 7 bases and J lost 4 bases. Germline V gene sequence: CDR1 SQVTM, CDR2 ANQGSEA.

This chain joins TRBV30 and TRBJ2-1; the D is unclear. Germline assignment: CDR1 GTSNPN and CDR2 SVGIG (reference sequence). The CDR3 has 13 amino acids. Trimming shortened V by 0 bases and J by 9 bases, and 12 bases separated the two germline ends. The chain's CDR3 is CAWSVLAHTEQFF. CDR3 nucleotide sequence: TGTGCCTGGAGTGTACTGGCTCACACTGAGCAGTTCTTC.

This clone was counted a few times. The gene calls are TRBV11-2 and TRBJ1-2; D remains unclear. The V end lost 3 bases, the J end lost 3 bases, and 8 bases lay between the germline ends. The germline V gene encodes CDR1 SGHAT and CDR2 FQNNGV. The CDR3 is 13 amino acids. The CDR3 DNA follows: TGTGCCAGCAGCTTCAGGTCAGACTATGGCTACACCTTC. It specifies CASSFRSDYGYTF.

Here the CDR3 DNA reads TGTGCCAGCAGCCTCCCAGCCGGGATCCACGGAGAGCAGTACTTC. Its protein product is CASSLPAGIHGEQYF. The gene calls are TRBV7-9 and TRBJ2-7, with D perhaps TRBD2 (5 bases). CDR3 length equals 15 residues. Germline V gives CDR1 SEHNR, CDR2 FQNEAQ (reference sequence). The ends were cut back, 5 bases at V and 7 bases at J, with 21 bases in the middle.

The chain combines TRBV27 with TRBJ2-1; 7 nucleotides match TRBD2. The germline V gene encodes CDR1 MNHEY and CDR2 SMNVEV (reference sequence). CDR3 length equals 14 residues. After removal of 5 bases from V and 6 bases from J, the junction contained 7 bases not matched to a gene. The CDR3 region is CASSGKRGTNEQFF. The CDR3 DNA follows: TGTGCCAGCAGTGGAAAGCGGGGCACCAATGAGCAGTTCTTC.

V is TRBV7-8 and J is TRBJ1-1, with 7 bases aligning to TRBD1. The J segment lost 4 bases and the V segment lost 5 bases, leaving 4 bases of the junction unmatched. Germline V gives CDR1 SGHVS, CDR2 FQNEAQ. CDR3 size: 13 residues. In DNA form, the CDR3 reads TGTGCCAGCAGCAATCAGGGGGGCACTGAAGCTTTCTTT. Its protein is CASSNQGGTEAFF.

This clone showed up just a few times. This chain joins TRBV9 and TRBJ2-7; 8 bases map to TRBD1. The junction had 3 bases not matched to a gene; V was cut back by 3 bases and J by 4 bases. The CDR3 extends over 13 amino acids. Germline CDR1 and CDR2: SGDLS and YYNGEE. The CDR3 region has the DNA TGTGCCAGCAGCGCGACAGGGGCGTACGAGCAGTACTTC. Translating gives CASSATGAYEQYF. Filled out from reference TRBV9 and TRBJ2-7, the complete variable domain reads DSGVTQTPKHLITATGQRVTLRCSPRSGDLSVYWYQQSLDQGLQFLIQYYNGEERAKGNILERFSAQQFPDLHSELNLSSLELGDSALYFCASSATGAYEQYFGPGTRLTVT.

The chain carries TRBV4-3 and TRBJ1-3; TRBD1 is a possible D gene (6 bases). The CDR3 contains 15 residues. Germline V CDR1 and CDR2: LGHNA, YSLEER. Trimming removed 1 base at V and 1 base at J, with 8 bases between. Here the CDR3 DNA reads TGCGCCAGCAGCCAAGTAAGGGGGTCTGGAAACACCATATATTTT. Its translation is CASSQVRGSGNTIYF.

This clone was picked up a small number of times. The gene calls are TRBV7-9 and TRBJ1-2; 7 bases are shared with TRBD1. This CDR3 is built from 13 residues. The V and J ends lost 10 bases and 8 bases, in that order; junction bases with no gene match: 13. Germline CDR1 and CDR2: SEHNR and FQNEAQ (reference sequence). In DNA form, the CDR3 reads TGTGCCACCCCCCCCGACAGGGTTGGGGGCTACACCTTC. It codes for CATPPDRVGGYTF.

This clone has more than one count but fewer than ten. The genes are TRBV9 and TRBJ2-3; 11 nucleotides align to TRBD1. The CDR3 length is 17 residues. V was clipped by 4 bases and J by 6 bases; unmatched bases: 13. CDR1 and CDR2 (germline): SGDLS, YYNGEE. The CDR3 DNA is TGTGCCAGCAGCCCGTGGACAGGGGGCTTGAAGGCGGATACGCAGTATTTT. This sequence encodes CASSPWTGGLKADTQYF. Full variable domain (remainder filled in from reference TRBV9 and TRBJ2-3): DSGVTQTPKHLITATGQRVTLRCSPRSGDLSVYWYQQSLDQGLQFLIQYYNGEERAKGNILERFSAQQFPDLHSELNLSSLELGDSALYFCASSPWTGGLKADTQYFGPGTRLTVL.

The V gene is TRBV11-2, the J gene TRBJ2-1; 9 bases align to TRBD1. The CDR3 spans 16 residues. The J segment lost 6 bases and the V segment lost 5 bases, leaving 11 bases of the junction unmatched. Germline V lookup: CDR1 SGHAT, CDR2 FQNNGV. CDR3 in DNA: TGTGCCAGCAGCCCGCTGAGGGGACAGGGCCCCAATGAGCAGTTCTTC. Protein: CASSPLRGQGPNEQFF.

This chain uses TRBV7-3 with TRBJ2-5; D might be TRBD1 (5 bases). This CDR3 has 13 residues. The V end lost 4 bases, the J end lost 5 bases, and 11 bases lay between the germline ends. Germline V gives CDR1 SGHTA, CDR2 FQGTGA. CDR3 sequence: CASSSGRRETQYF. CDR3 sequence (DNA): TGTGCCAGCAGCTCAGGGCGCCGGGAGACCCAGTACTTC.

V is TRBV7-2 and J is TRBJ1-5; the D is unclear. This CDR3 is 15 amino acids long. Trimming pared 2 bases from V and 2 bases from J, leaving 10 bases between. The germline CDR1 and CDR2 sequences are SGHTA and FQGNSA. The CDR3 spells CASSLFKHRNQPQHF. The CDR3, as DNA: TGTGCCAGCAGCTTATTTAAACACCGCAATCAGCCCCAGCATTTT.

This clone was found a few times. CDR3 nucleotides: TGTGCCAGCAGCTGGGAAGGACTTGGCTATGGCTACACCTTC. Residues: CASSWEGLGYGYTF. The chain is built from TRBV5-6 and TRBJ1-2; D is ambiguous. From germline, CDR1 is SGHDT and CDR2 YYEEEE. Between the trimmed V and J ends, which lost 3 bases and 4 bases, there was a span of 13 bases. This CDR3 has 14 amino acids.